The clone carrying this T cell receptor beta chain was picked up one time. This entry belongs to a study of cytomegalovirus exposure and HLA in healthy donors. The PCR used 60 Vbeta and 13 Jbeta primers. Some clones are missing from TCRdb's copy, which holds only in-frame ones; the method was immunoSEQ multiplex PCR. The data show approximately 160,000 clones, with 68% seen just once and approximately 1.5% held by the top ten. From germline, CDR1 is KGHSH and CDR2 LQKENI. This CDR3 region has 14 residues. V gave up 2 bases and J gave up 5 bases, with 9 bases separating them. The sample consisted of PBMCs. The source is a man over 45 in good health and CMV-seronegative. The chain carries TRBV18 and TRBJ2-2; D may be TRBD2 (5 bases). Here the CDR3 reads CASSPLASTGELFF. DNA of the CDR3: TGTGCCAGCTCACCATTAGCGAGTACCGGGGAGCTGTTTTTT. Full variable domain (missing parts from reference TRBV18 and TRBJ2-2): NAGVMQNPRHLVRRRGQEARLRCSPMKGHSHVYWYRQLPEEGLKFMVYLQKENIIDESGMPKERFSAEFPKEGPSILRIQQVVRGDSAAYFCASSPLASTGELFFGEGSRLTVL.